This TCR beta chain was observed in a study of early T cells in non-severe SARS-CoV-2 infection. At the level of the study: Sequencing of unsorted whole blood was done on bulk RNA, leaving chains unpaired.

Findings of the study overall: There was a bias toward anti-spike CD8 responses in VDJdb matching, which missed private and CD4 specificities.

J was trimmed by 7 bases and V by 4 bases; bases with no gene match: 6. The CDR3 is 13 residues long. Germline CDR1 and CDR2: LNHDA and SQIVND (reference sequence). Individual cDNA molecules received unique molecular identifiers during library preparation. TCRdb itself ran the 5' RACE reads through MiXCR, one entry per CDR3 protein. This sample has 37,000 or so distinct CDR3 sequences; around 4.5% occur once, and the top ten carry 4.5% to 6%. This clonotype has a handful of counts. Its target is unknown. The J gene is TRBJ1-2, the V gene TRBV19; 7 bases are shared with TRBD1. The receptor's source is an adult who was a healthcare worker with PCR-confirmed SARS-CoV-2 infection or an uninfected control (not recorded which). Material for sequencing was whole blood. This CDR3 reads CASSKEGALGYTF. The DNA of the CDR3 is TGTGCCAGTAGTAAGGAGGGGGCTCTTGGCTACACCTTC.